This TCR beta chain was identified during a study of T-cell reconstitution after alpha-beta-depleted transplantation in children. Study results and limitations: Some patients showed high day-60 TCRbeta diversity, which derived from surviving recipient T cells and thymic progenitors. Counts and diversity of T cells one year after transplant came mostly from newly produced T cells.

In its sample, this clonotype was seen many times. Its antigen is unidentified. J gave up 9 bases and V 4 bases, and 12 bases lay outside the gene matches. Germline V gene lookup returns CDR1 SGHRS and CDR2 YFSETQ. This CDR3 contains 16 residues. Molecular barcoding with unique molecular identifiers was used for the TCRbeta library. From the PCR reads, TCRdb called clonotypes with MiXCR, one entry per CDR3 protein. This sample has about a million distinct CDR3 sequences, with about 31% found just once. The sequence derives from a boy under two years old who had a stem cell transplant for SCID, so the T cells may come from the graft donor. Specimen: PBMCs, mostly from graft donor cells, collected 360 days after TCRalphabeta/CD19-depleted stem cell transplant. The J gene is TRBJ2-1, the V gene TRBV5-1; 11 bases map to TRBD1. CDR3 protein: CASSLDKGQGAGEQFF. The CDR3 DNA reads as TGCGCCAGCAGCCTTGATAAAGGACAGGGGGCAGGTGAGCAGTTCTTC.